This T cell receptor (beta chain) was found in a study of blood T cell repertoires in COVID-19. Study in general: Sample material is recorded as cDNA or gDNA derived from T cells, B-cell-depleted T cells, or PBMCs.

Under the authors' procedure: Scientists estimated how many nucleated cells there were by amplifying reference gene primers. Libraries were prepared by immunoSEQ multiplex PCR; TCRdb keeps only in-frame clonotypes and omits some of them. V, J and clone size are taken as reported in that table, and D and trimming were inferred from the DNA itself. The repertoire holds approximately 200,000 clones, with roughly 90% as singletons. The germline V gene has CDR1 MGHDK and CDR2 SYGVNS. V was shortened by 4 bases and J by 4 bases, with 22 bases between the two germline ends. CDR3 size: 17 residues. The receptor was isolated from a woman aged 55-69 years with acute or convalescent COVID-19. The V gene is TRBV25-1, the J gene TRBJ2-5; D is possibly TRBD1 (6 bases). The sample comprised peripheral blood. The CDR3 DNA reads as TGTGCCAGCAGTGGAAAACAGGGAATCTATATGGGAGAGACCCAGTACTTC. This encodes CASSGKQGIYMGETQYF.